This is a list of T cell receptor beta chains from one sample in a study of blood T cell repertoires in COVID-19. Data came from immunoSEQ multiplex PCR; TCRdb stores just in-frame clones and leaves some out. This sample has about 340,000 clones, with more than 70% found just once. Sequencing used peripheral blood. The receptors originated from a man aged 25-45 years with active or convalescent COVID-19. Both conserved end residues are part of each CDR3. A clone size is listed for some rows: how often the clone was seen (once, few, many), or a class if it is expanded.

15	TRBV11-1	-	TRBJ2-1	CASSLGLAGYNEQFF
15	TRBV28	-	TRBJ1-6	CASELSGQGNSPLHF
12	TRBV5-4	-	TRBJ2-5	CASSLTAQTQYF
16	TRBV5-1	-	TRBJ2-1	CASSWAGTSRYNEQFF
12	TRBV6-5	-	TRBJ1-2	CASSYTGGGYTF
15	TRBV6-2/TRBV6-3	-	TRBJ2-7	CASSYSGGRSYEQYF
14	TRBV28	-	TRBJ1-6	CASSLPVLNSPLHF
12	TRBV11-2	-	TRBJ2-3	CASSPERDTQYF
14	TRBV19	-	TRBJ2-7	CASSMGALSYEQYF
15	TRBV2	once	TRBJ2-2	CASSDASGIAGELFF
15	TRBV24-1	-	TRBJ2-1	CATSDRRSGYNEQFF
14	TRBV27	-	TRBJ2-5	CASSQGQAYGPQYF
20	TRBV21-1	-	TRBJ2-3	CASSKASRPGGPLNTDTQYF
15	TRBV3-1/TRBV3-2	-	TRBJ2-2	CASSLNRGNTGELFF
14	TRBV18	-	TRBJ2-1	CASIRDRDGNEQFF
14	TRBV5-5	-	TRBJ1-5	CASSLAGAGQPQHF
16	TRBV9	-	TRBJ2-3	CASSGGGLPNTDTQYF
13	TRBV29-1	once	TRBJ1-1	CSAGQGGNTEAFF
14	TRBV7-7	-	TRBJ1-4	CASSSDRGSEKLFF
13	TRBV7-2	-	TRBJ2-5	CASSLMAQETQYF
16	TRBV4-3	-	TRBJ2-2	CASSQDEGVDTGELFF
12	TRBV16	-	TRBJ2-7	CASSQLRDEQYF
16	TRBV28	-	TRBJ1-5	CASSTRTGDLNQPQHF
18	TRBV27	-	TRBJ2-5	CASSPARGLAGGKETQYF